This TCR beta chain is from a study of cytomegalovirus exposure and HLA in healthy donors. Study outcomes and limitations: Sequencing probably produced one cluster of sequence variants that were highly shared. Reports credit the classifier with highly specific, highly sensitive diagnosis of cytomegalovirus status. Per a later analysis, about 17,000 TCR beta sequences showed association with HLA alleles at 0.05 false discovery rate. The study found most TCR sequences rare, yet found some public TCRs in many donors.

Vbeta (60) and Jbeta (13) primers were used in the PCR. Libraries were prepared by immunoSEQ multiplex PCR; TCRdb keeps only in-frame clonotypes and omits some of them. The table lists about 120,000 clones, more than 65% of them singletons, with 5.8% in the top ten. This CDR3 has 18 amino acids. Germline CDR1 SGHRS, CDR2 YFSETQ. V lost 0 bases, J lost 3 bases, and 6 bases stayed unmatched. Concerning this clone itself: Its target is not known.

This chain uses TRBV5-1 with TRBJ1-4, with 12 bases aligning to TRBD1. The origin of this receptor is a man between 18 and 35 years old in good health and CMV-seropositive. Sequenced sample: PBMCs. The CDR3 bases are TGCGCCAGCAGCTTGGAAGGGACAGGGGGCGCGTCTAATGAAAAACTGTTTTTT. As protein: CASSLEGTGGASNEKLFF.